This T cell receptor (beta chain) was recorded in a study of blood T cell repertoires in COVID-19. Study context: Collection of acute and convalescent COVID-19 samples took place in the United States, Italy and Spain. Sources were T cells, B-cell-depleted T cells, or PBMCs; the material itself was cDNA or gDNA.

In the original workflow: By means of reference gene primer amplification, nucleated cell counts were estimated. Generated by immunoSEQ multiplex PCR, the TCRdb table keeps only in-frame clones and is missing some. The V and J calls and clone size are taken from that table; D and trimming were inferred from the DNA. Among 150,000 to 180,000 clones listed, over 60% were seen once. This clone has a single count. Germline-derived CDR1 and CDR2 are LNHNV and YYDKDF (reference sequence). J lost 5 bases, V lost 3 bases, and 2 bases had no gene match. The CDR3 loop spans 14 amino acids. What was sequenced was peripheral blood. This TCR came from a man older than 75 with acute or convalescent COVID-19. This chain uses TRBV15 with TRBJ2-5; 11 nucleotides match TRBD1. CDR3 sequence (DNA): TGTGCCACCAGCAGGGACAGGGGGCCTGAGACCCAGTACTTC. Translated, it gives CATSRDRGPETQYF. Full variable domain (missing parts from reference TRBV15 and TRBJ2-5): DAMVIQNPRYQVTQFGKPVTLSCSQTLNHNVMYWYQQKSSQAPKLLFHYYDKDFNNEADTPDNFQSRRPNTSFCFLDIRSPGLGDTAMYLCATSRDRGPETQYFGPGTRLLVL.